This T cell receptor (beta chain) was identified during a study of cytotoxic CD8 clonotypes in ibrutinib-treated CLL. Study-wide context: In all, around 10 patients were relapsed/refractory, 15 were treatment-naive and roughly 18 were IGHV unmutated. Study-level findings and limits: Clonality rose at ibrutinib response, held steady in sustained remission, and fell toward baseline at progression.

Details on this clone: Its specificity is unknown.

The table came from immunoSEQ multiplex PCR; TCRdb's copy has only in-frame clones and leaves some out. In the table there are approximately 24,000 clones, 78% of which are singletons. TCR beta libraries used about 2 micrograms of DNA from cryopreserved PBMCs. The source of this sequence is a human donor with chronic lymphocytic leukemia. The source material was PBMCs, sampled before ibrutinib treatment.

In nucleotides, the CDR3 is TGTGCCAGCAGCTTATGGGGGGCGGGCCGCTATGGTCGGACCATATATTTT. Protein sequence: CASSLWGAGRYGRTIYF. The genes are TRBV11-3 and TRBJ1-3; D may be TRBD1 (6 bases). The V gene's germline CDR1 is SGHNT and CDR2 YENEEA. The CDR3 totals 17 residues. The V end was cut by 2 bases, the J end by 10 bases, with 24 bases between.